Shown below are 17 T cell receptor beta chains from a single sample sequenced in a study of radiation and T cells in renal cell carcinoma. As for time point: blood 4 weeks post-SBRT, at nephrectomy. Regarding treatment: 15 Gy SBRT to primary tumor, nephrectomy 4 weeks later. Libraries were prepared by immunoSEQ multiplex PCR; TCRdb keeps only in-frame clonotypes and omits some of them. The repertoire includes 150,000 to 200,000 clones, 88% of them detected once, and approximately 10% sits in the top ten. Sample: blood, taken from a patient whose treatment included radiotherapy and nephrectomy. The source is a woman aged 45-65 years with renal cell carcinoma.

This chain links TRBV30 with TRBJ2-2; 10 bases are a match to TRBD1. The CDR3 length is 15 residues. Per germline, CDR1 GTSNPN and CDR2 SVGIG (reference sequence). The ends lost 6 bases at V and 6 bases at J; junction bases unmatched: 10. The chain's CDR3 is CACSLPGQGSGELFF. The CDR3 nucleotides read TGTGCCTGCTCCCTCCCGGGACAGGGGTCCGGGGAGCTGTTTTTT.

V is TRBV9 and J is TRBJ2-3, with D perhaps assigned TRBD1 or TRBD2 (6 bases each). V lost 1 base, J lost 6 bases, and 24 bases lay in between. The CDR3 spans 18 residues. Germline CDR1 is SGDLS and CDR2 is YYNGEE. The CDR3 nucleotides are TGTGCCAGCAGCGTACGGCCCGTAAGGGGGGACGGTGGGGATACGCAGTATTTT. Translating it yields CASSVRPVRGDGGDTQYF.

The V call is TRBV5-6, the J call TRBJ1-4; no clear D gene. Germline V gives CDR1 SGHDT, CDR2 YYEEEE. Trimming removed 4 bases at V and 4 bases at J, with 17 bases between. The CDR3 consists of 16 residues. CDR3 sequence reads: CASSTLTPTYNEKLFF. DNA for the CDR3: TGTGCCAGCAGCACCTTAACTCCGACTTATAATGAAAAACTGTTTTTT.

A remark on this clone: At the DNA level, this CDR3 is encoded by other sequences in the same sample as well. This sequence joins TRBV7-9 and TRBJ2-1; no clear D gene. Germline CDR1 and CDR2: SEHNR and FQNEAQ (reference sequence). This CDR3 region has 10 residues. V dropped 5 bases and J dropped 5 bases, with 1 base sitting between them. The CDR3 loop reads CASSHNEQFF. Here the CDR3 DNA reads TGTGCCAGCAGCCACAATGAGCAGTTCTTC.

The chain recombines TRBV27 with TRBJ2-3, with unresolved D. Between the trimmed V and J ends, which lost 5 bases and 3 bases, there was a span of 12 bases. This CDR3 is built from 14 residues. The germline gives CDR1 MNHEY, CDR2 SMNVEV (reference sequence). The CDR3 region has the DNA TGTGCCAGCAGTGGACCTAGTAGGACAGATACGCAGTATTTT. It codes for CASSGPSRTDTQYF.

V usage is TRBV6-6 and J usage is TRBJ2-1; 8 nucleotides match TRBD1. With V trimmed by 7 bases and J by 9 bases, 8 bases remained unmatched. This CDR3 comprises 13 residues. The germline gives CDR1 MNHNY, CDR2 SVGAGI (reference sequence). In DNA, the CDR3 is TGTGCCAGCACTGGGGACAGGTTTGGTGAGCAGTTCTTC. This codes for CASTGDRFGEQFF.

J is TRBJ2-2 and V is TRBV7-9, with 9 bases fitting TRBD1. The CDR3 extends over 14 amino acids. Unmatched junction bases numbered 5, after V lost 5 bases and J lost 7 bases. The germline CDR1 and CDR2 sequences are SEHNR and FQNEAQ (reference sequence). DNA of the CDR3: TGTGCCAGCAGCGGGACAGGGTTTGTCGGGGAGCTGTTTTTT. Residues: CASSGTGFVGELFF.

This clone was observed once. V is TRBV27 and J is TRBJ2-1, with 7 positions matching TRBD1. After removal of 5 bases from V and 6 bases from J, the junction contained 7 bases not matched to a gene. CDR1 and CDR2 from the germline V gene are MNHEY and SMNVEV (reference sequence). CDR3 size: 14 residues. This CDR3 is CASSADRDGNEQFF. CDR3 in DNA: TGTGCCAGCAGTGCAGACAGGGACGGCAATGAGCAGTTCTTC.

The chain uses TRBV5-1 and TRBJ1-6; D gene uncertain. The CDR3 loop spans 14 amino acids. Trimming cost V 3 bases and J 8 bases, with 12 bases left between them. Germline CDR1 is SGHRS and CDR2 is YFSETQ. The DNA for the CDR3 is TGCGCCAGCAGCTACGGGGTACTGGATTCACCCCTCCACTTT. Translation: CASSYGVLDSPLHF. Drawing the rest from reference TRBV5-1 and TRBJ1-6, the complete variable domain is KAGVTQTPRYLIKTRGQQVTLSCSPISGHRSVSWYQQTPGQGLQFLFEYFSETQRNKGNFPGRFSGRQFSNSRSEMNVSTLELGDSALYLCASSYGVLDSPLHFGNGTRLTVT.

The chain employs TRBV13 and TRBJ2-1; 10 bases match TRBD1. The CDR3 runs to 16 residues. V shed 5 bases and J 3 bases; nucleotides not matched to a gene: 7. Germline loops: CDR1 PRHDT, CDR2 FYEKMQ (reference sequence). CDR3 nucleotide sequence: TGTGCCAGCAGCCCTAACCGGGACAGGGGCTACAATGAGCAGTTCTTC. This codes for CASSPNRDRGYNEQFF.

This clone was counted between two and nine times. The identical CDR3 is also encoded by other nucleotide sequences in the sample. The rearrangement links TRBV2 to TRBJ2-3; no definite D call. The CDR3 spans 15 residues. The V gene lost 1 base and the J gene lost 0 bases, with 8 bases spanning the gap. The germline V gene has CDR1 SNHLY and CDR2 FYNNEI. The CDR3 protein is CASSEGTASTDTQYF. The CDR3 nucleotides read TGTGCCAGCAGTGAAGGAACGGCTAGCACAGATACGCAGTATTTT.

The chain recombines TRBV7-6 with TRBJ2-5, with 14 bases that match TRBD2. Trimming at V came to 3 bases and at J to 6 bases, leaving 6 bases not matched to a gene. The CDR3 extends over 16 amino acids. The germline V gene encodes CDR1 SGHVS and CDR2 FNYEAQ. CDR3 amino acids: CASSFGTSGGVKTQYF. The CDR3, as DNA: TGTGCCAGCAGCTTCGGGACTAGCGGGGGTGTTAAGACCCAGTACTTC.

The chain couples TRBV19 to TRBJ1-1; weak D call: TRBD1 (5 bases). Germline lookup yields CDR1 LNHDA and CDR2 SQIVND (reference sequence). CDR3 length equals 13 residues. V lost 7 bases and J 5 bases, leaving 14 bases between the germline ends. The CDR3 DNA sequence: TGTGCCAGTAAGCCAGGGCCGCGTACTGAAGCTTTCTTT. Translating gives CASKPGPRTEAFF.

The CDR3 sequence is CASSLTVQGISGTEAFF. The CDR3 nucleotides read TGCGCCAGCAGCTTGACGGTCCAGGGGATCTCTGGCACTGAAGCTTTCTTT. This sequence joins TRBV5-1 and TRBJ1-1; TRBD1 might be the D (6 bases). Between the trimmed V and J ends, which lost 1 base and 4 bases, there was a span of 20 bases. Germline CDR1 SGHRS, CDR2 YFSETQ. CDR3 length: 17 amino acids.

This clone came up once. Written as DNA, the CDR3 is TGCGCCAGCAGCCAAGATACAGACCTGAACACTGAAGCTTTCTTT. Residues: CASSQDTDLNTEAFF. The chain uses TRBV4-3 and TRBJ1-1; D is unresolved. CDR3 length equals 15 residues. The V end lost 0 bases, the J end lost 0 bases, and 8 bases lay between the germline ends. Germline-derived CDR1 and CDR2 are LGHNA and YSLEER.

The chain joins TRBV5-1 to TRBJ2-1; 11 nucleotides match TRBD2. The ends lost 0 bases at V and 5 bases at J; junction bases unmatched: 4. Per the germline V gene, CDR1 is SGHRS and CDR2 is YFSETQ. The CDR3 spans 16 residues. The CDR3 DNA is TGCGCCAGCAGCTTGGTTCTAGCGGGGGGCAACAATGAGCAGTTCTTC. Its protein is CASSLVLAGGNNEQFF.

The chain joins TRBV6-5 to TRBJ2-7; unclear D gene. The CDR3 length is 15 residues. Germline assignment: CDR1 MNHEY and CDR2 SVGAGI. Trimming removed 0 bases at V and 5 bases at J, with 14 bases between. The CDR3 protein is CASSYSNRNRDEQYF. The CDR3 nucleotides read TGTGCCAGCAGTTACTCGAACAGAAATAGGGACGAGCAGTACTTC.